This T cell receptor (beta chain) came from a study of T cells in Graves' hyperthyroidism and ophthalmopathy. Findings and caveats of the study: Blood also contained most expanded thyroid clonotypes above 0.001. The authors' 13 V-J model separated ophthalmopathy from stable hyperthyroidism. The model forecast ophthalmopathy, anticipating it by a median around 6.5 months before onset.

Remarks on this clonotype: Antigen: not known.

The source material, RNA transcripts, was used to amplify TCR beta CDR3 regions. Using the HTBI primer set, a first-round RT-PCR was run on the TCR CDR3. Using its own MiXCR run on the multiplex PCR reads, TCRdb lists one record per CDR3 protein. The sample yields 730,000 or so distinct CDR3 sequences, about 17% seen once. Losses at the gene ends were 1 base for V and 5 bases for J; bases not matched to a gene: 5. The CDR3 runs 16 residues. The germline V gene has CDR1 SGDLS and CDR2 YYNGEE. The sequenced sample consisted of blood. The TCR was taken from a woman in her forties or fifties with Graves' hyperthyroidism that later progressed to Graves' ophthalmopathy. The V gene is TRBV9, the J gene TRBJ2-4, with TRBD2 matching 11 bases. CDR3 coding DNA: TGTGCCAGCAGCGTAAAGGCTAGCGGGGGGCAAAACATTCAGTACTTC. Its protein product is CASSVKASGGQNIQYF.